A selection of T cell receptor beta chains follows, all from one sample in a study of T cell changes during pregnancy in multiple sclerosis. Only in-frame clones appear in the TCRdb table, and some are missing; sequencing was by immunoSEQ multiplex PCR. This table has under 60,000 clones, around 93% appearing once. This specimen consisted of CD8+ T cells from peripheral blood mononuclear cells, obtained after pregnancy. Receptors originate from a female donor with multiple sclerosis, enrolled in a pregnancy study. Each CDR3 is given with its conserved first and last residue. The order of the fields is clone size, D gene, J gene, V gene, CDR3 protein, CDR3 DNA. D genes are given only for firm matches. The size of a clone is reported for some rows only, either as once, few or many, or as a class for expanded clones.

clone size: few; D gene: NA; J gene: TRBJ1-3; V gene: TRBV7-9; CDR3 protein: CASSPKATSGNTIYF; CDR3 DNA: TGTGCCAGCAGCCCAAAAGCTACCTCTGGAAACACCATATATTTT
clone size: NA; D gene: NA; J gene: TRBJ1-5; V gene: TRBV28; CDR3 protein: CASSLAGYDSNQPQHF; CDR3 DNA: TGTGCCAGCAGTTTAGCAGGGTACGATAGCAATCAGCCCCAGCATTTT
clone size: NA; D gene: TRBD1; J gene: TRBJ1-2; V gene: TRBV14; CDR3 protein: CASSRNRGHGYTF; CDR3 DNA: TGTGCCAGCAGCAGGAACAGGGGGCATGGCTACACCTTC
clone size: NA; D gene: TRBD1; J gene: TRBJ1-1; V gene: TRBV5-1; CDR3 protein: CASSPWGQGDTEAFF; CDR3 DNA: TGCGCCAGCAGCCCTTGGGGACAGGGGGACACTGAAGCTTTCTTT
clone size: NA; D gene: TRBD1; J gene: TRBJ2-7; V gene: TRBV7-9; CDR3 protein: CASSFGQAGGYEQYF; CDR3 DNA: TGTGCCAGCAGCTTTGGACAGGCCGGAGGCTACGAGCAGTACTTC
clone size: NA; D gene: TRBD1; J gene: TRBJ2-2; V gene: TRBV30; CDR3 protein: CAWSPPDRATTGELFF; CDR3 DNA: TGTGCCTGGAGTCCACCCGACAGGGCGACCACCGGGGAGCTGTTTTTT
clone size: NA; D gene: TRBD2; J gene: TRBJ2-7; V gene: TRBV30; CDR3 protein: CAWSVMGEGEQYF; CDR3 DNA: TGTGCCTGGAGTGTAATGGGGGAGGGCGAGCAGTACTTC
clone size: NA; D gene: NA; J gene: TRBJ2-5; V gene: TRBV9; CDR3 protein: CASSVYGLEETQYF; CDR3 DNA: TGTGCCAGCAGCGTTTATGGCCTCGAAGAGACCCAGTACTTC
clone size: NA; D gene: TRBD2; J gene: TRBJ2-7; V gene: TRBV7-9; CDR3 protein: CASSLYQAGDNEQYF; CDR3 DNA: TGTGCCAGCAGCTTATACCAAGCGGGGGATAACGAGCAGTACTTC
clone size: NA; D gene: NA; J gene: TRBJ1-2; V gene: TRBV19; CDR3 protein: CASRTDSPYGYTF; CDR3 DNA: TGTGCCAGTAGGACCGACAGCCCCTATGGCTACACCTTC
clone size: NA; D gene: NA; J gene: TRBJ2-2; V gene: TRBV27; CDR3 protein: CASSAPGYRGTGELFF; CDR3 DNA: TGTGCCAGCAGTGCCCCCGGGTACCGTGGTACCGGGGAGCTGTTTTTT
clone size: NA; D gene: TRBD2; J gene: TRBJ2-1; V gene: TRBV6-5; CDR3 protein: CASSWGGDPNEQFF; CDR3 DNA: TGTGCCAGCAGTTGGGGGGGTGATCCCAATGAGCAGTTCTTC
clone size: NA; D gene: NA; J gene: TRBJ1-6; V gene: TRBV6-6; CDR3 protein: CASSPFGQGNNSPLHF; CDR3 DNA: TGTGCCAGCAGTCCATTCGGGCAGGGTAATAATTCACCCCTCCACTTT
clone size: NA; D gene: NA; J gene: TRBJ2-3; V gene: TRBV19; CDR3 protein: CASSRGDTQYF; CDR3 DNA: TGTGCCAGTAGCAGGGGAGATACGCAGTATTTT
clone size: NA; D gene: NA; J gene: TRBJ2-2; V gene: TRBV6-6; CDR3 protein: CACGLSGPNTGELFF; CDR3 DNA: TGTGCCTGCGGGTTGAGTGGGCCAAACACCGGGGAGCTGTTTTTT
clone size: NA; D gene: NA; J gene: TRBJ1-5; V gene: TRBV15; CDR3 protein: CATSRGANQPQHF; CDR3 DNA: TGTGCCACCAGCAGAGGCGCCAATCAGCCCCAGCATTTT
clone size: NA; D gene: NA; J gene: TRBJ2-7; V gene: TRBV6-1; CDR3 protein: CASSEALVAGHEQYF; CDR3 DNA: TGTGCCAGCAGTGAGGCCCTCGTGGCGGGGCACGAGCAGTACTTC
clone size: NA; D gene: NA; J gene: TRBJ2-1; V gene: TRBV5-6; CDR3 protein: CASSLGVLDNEQFF; CDR3 DNA: TGTGCCAGCAGCTTGGGAGTTTTGGACAATGAGCAGTTCTTC
clone size: NA; D gene: NA; J gene: TRBJ1-2; V gene: TRBV2; CDR3 protein: CASSEASGDGQPPRRGYTF; CDR3 DNA: TGTGCCAGCAGTGAAGCTAGCGGGGACGGACAACCCCCTAGAAGAGGCTACACCTTC
clone size: NA; D gene: TRBD2; J gene: TRBJ2-5; V gene: TRBV19; CDR3 protein: CARTLAGGPQETQYF; CDR3 DNA: TGTGCCAGAACACTAGCGGGGGGGCCCCAAGAGACCCAGTACTTC
clone size: NA; D gene: TRBD1; J gene: TRBJ2-7; V gene: TRBV30; CDR3 protein: CACRDRTPLYEQYF; CDR3 DNA: TGTGCCTGCCGGGACAGGACTCCCCTTTACGAGCAGTACTTC
clone size: NA; D gene: NA; J gene: TRBJ2-1; V gene: TRBV5-6; CDR3 protein: CASGGWENNEQFF; CDR3 DNA: TGTGCCAGCGGCGGGTGGGAAAACAATGAGCAGTTCTTC
clone size: few; D gene: TRBD1; J gene: TRBJ2-7; V gene: TRBV7-9; CDR3 protein: CASSLRTGLNWISYEQYF; CDR3 DNA: TGTGCCAGCAGCCTCCGGACAGGACTGAACTGGATCTCCTACGAGCAGTACTTC
clone size: once; D gene: NA; J gene: TRBJ1-5; V gene: TRBV9; CDR3 protein: CASSPGGGKQPQHF; CDR3 DNA: TGTGCCAGCAGCCCCGGGGGGGGGAAGCAGCCCCAGCATTTT
clone size: few; D gene: NA; J gene: TRBJ1-1; V gene: TRBV29-1; CDR3 protein: CSAQGWDTEAFF; CDR3 DNA: TGCAGCGCCCAGGGGTGGGACACTGAAGCTTTCTTT
clone size: NA; D gene: TRBD1; J gene: TRBJ2-1; V gene: TRBV13; CDR3 protein: CASSPRDRDYNEQFF; CDR3 DNA: TGTGCCAGCAGCCCCCGGGACAGGGATTACAATGAGCAGTTCTTC
clone size: NA; D gene: NA; J gene: TRBJ2-7; V gene: TRBV7-8; CDR3 protein: CASSSPSGDEQYF; CDR3 DNA: TGTGCCAGCAGCTCGCCCTCAGGGGACGAGCAGTACTTC
clone size: once; D gene: TRBD1; J gene: TRBJ2-3; V gene: TRBV5-1; CDR3 protein: CASRGTGGTDTQYF; CDR3 DNA: TGCGCCAGCAGGGGGACAGGGGGGACAGATACGCAGTATTTT
clone size: NA; D gene: NA; J gene: TRBJ2-1; V gene: TRBV7-3; CDR3 protein: CASSLTQAYEQFF; CDR3 DNA: TGTGCCAGCAGCTTAACACAGGCCTATGAGCAGTTCTTC
clone size: NA; D gene: TRBD1; J gene: TRBJ2-1; V gene: TRBV27; CDR3 protein: CASSRTGKINEQFF; CDR3 DNA: TGTGCCAGCAGTCGGACAGGGAAGATCAATGAGCAGTTCTTC
clone size: NA; D gene: NA; J gene: TRBJ1-2; V gene: TRBV6-5; CDR3 protein: CASSYREGFSGYTF; CDR3 DNA: TGTGCCAGCAGTTACAGGGAGGGTTTTAGTGGCTACACCTTC
clone size: NA; D gene: NA; J gene: TRBJ1-2; V gene: TRBV29-1; CDR3 protein: CSVDELYGYTF; CDR3 DNA: TGCAGCGTTGATGAGCTATATGGCTACACCTTC
clone size: NA; D gene: NA; J gene: TRBJ2-1; V gene: TRBV9; CDR3 protein: CASSDQGQIHNEQFF; CDR3 DNA: TGTGCCAGCAGCGATCAGGGGCAAATCCACAATGAGCAGTTCTTC
clone size: NA; D gene: NA; J gene: TRBJ1-3; V gene: TRBV11-2; CDR3 protein: CASSPEAATSGNTIYF; CDR3 DNA: TGTGCCAGCAGCCCAGAGGCAGCGACCTCTGGAAACACCATATATTTT
clone size: NA; D gene: NA; J gene: TRBJ2-7; V gene: TRBV7-9; CDR3 protein: CASSRPGRSADEQYF; CDR3 DNA: TGTGCCAGCAGCCGACCGGGGAGGTCAGCTGACGAGCAGTACTTC
clone size: NA; D gene: NA; J gene: TRBJ1-6; V gene: TRBV5-6; CDR3 protein: CASSLGSWTYNSPLHF; CDR3 DNA: TGTGCCAGCAGCTTGGGTAGTTGGACATATAATTCACCCCTCCACTTT
clone size: once; D gene: NA; J gene: TRBJ1-4; V gene: TRBV5-6; CDR3 protein: CASSASREGDEKLFF; CDR3 DNA: TGTGCCAGCAGCGCCTCTCGGGAGGGGGATGAAAAACTGTTTTTT
clone size: NA; D gene: TRBD2; J gene: TRBJ2-1; V gene: TRBV7-3; CDR3 protein: CASSRRLATNDEQFF; CDR3 DNA: TGTGCCAGCAGCAGAAGACTAGCCACCAACGATGAGCAGTTCTTC
clone size: NA; D gene: TRBD1; J gene: TRBJ2-7; V gene: TRBV5-6; CDR3 protein: CASSSEAGTGLSYEQYF; CDR3 DNA: TGTGCCAGCAGCTCCGAAGCCGGGACAGGGCTCTCCTACGAGCAGTACTTC
clone size: NA; D gene: TRBD1; J gene: TRBJ1-3; V gene: TRBV28; CDR3 protein: CASSPQGGSNTIYF; CDR3 DNA: TGTGCCAGCAGTCCCCAGGGGGGAAGCAACACCATATATTTT
clone size: few; D gene: TRBD2; J gene: TRBJ2-2; V gene: TRBV10-1; CDR3 protein: CASSAGLASFQNTGELFF; CDR3 DNA: TGCGCCAGCAGTGCGGGACTAGCTTCCTTCCAGAACACCGGGGAGCTGTTTTTT
clone size: NA; D gene: TRBD2; J gene: TRBJ2-2; V gene: TRBV9; CDR3 protein: CASSHPGLAGVANTGELFF; CDR3 DNA: TGTGCCAGCAGCCACCCCGGACTAGCGGGGGTCGCGAACACCGGGGAGCTGTTTTTT
clone size: NA; D gene: NA; J gene: TRBJ1-1; V gene: TRBV13; CDR3 protein: CASSSQGFLNTEAFF; CDR3 DNA: TGTGCCAGCAGCTCCCAGGGTTTCTTGAACACTGAAGCTTTCTTT
clone size: NA; D gene: NA; J gene: TRBJ2-1; V gene: TRBV13; CDR3 protein: CASSSAGERNEQFF; CDR3 DNA: TGTGCCAGCAGCTCCGCGGGCGAACGCAATGAGCAGTTCTTC
clone size: NA; D gene: TRBD2; J gene: TRBJ2-5; V gene: TRBV7-6; CDR3 protein: CASSPGLVETQYF; CDR3 DNA: TGTGCCAGCAGCCCCGGACTAGTTGAGACCCAGTACTTC
clone size: NA; D gene: NA; J gene: TRBJ2-1; V gene: TRBV4-1; CDR3 protein: CASSQDRDLVFF; CDR3 DNA: TGCGCCAGCAGCCAAGATAGGGACTTGGTCTTCTTC
clone size: NA; D gene: TRBD2; J gene: TRBJ2-1; V gene: TRBV2; CDR3 protein: CASSWTRGYNEQFF; CDR3 DNA: TGTGCCAGCAGTTGGACTAGGGGTTACAATGAGCAGTTCTTC
clone size: NA; D gene: TRBD2; J gene: TRBJ2-5; V gene: TRBV2; CDR3 protein: CASSWSGGEETQYF; CDR3 DNA: TGTGCCAGCAGTTGGTCGGGGGGGGAGGAGACCCAGTACTTC
clone size: NA; D gene: NA; J gene: TRBJ2-1; V gene: TRBV7-6; CDR3 protein: CASSPAGIQEYNEQFF; CDR3 DNA: TGTGCCAGCAGCCCCGCGGGGATACAGGAGTACAATGAGCAGTTCTTC
clone size: NA; D gene: NA; J gene: TRBJ1-1; V gene: TRBV5-5; CDR3 protein: CATTRGPVGPFMHTEAFF; CDR3 DNA: TGTGCCACTACCAGGGGCCCGGTCGGGCCTTTCATGCACACTGAAGCTTTCTTT
clone size: NA; D gene: NA; J gene: TRBJ2-7; V gene: TRBV9; CDR3 protein: CASSEGDFYEQYF; CDR3 DNA: TGTGCCAGCAGCGAAGGGGATTTTTACGAGCAGTACTTC
clone size: NA; D gene: NA; J gene: TRBJ2-7; V gene: TRBV19; CDR3 protein: CASSAGQLSYEQYF; CDR3 DNA: TGTGCCAGTAGTGCGGGACAGCTCTCCTACGAGCAGTACTTC
clone size: NA; D gene: NA; J gene: TRBJ2-5; V gene: TRBV27; CDR3 protein: CASSPRTGKETQYF; CDR3 DNA: TGTGCCAGCAGTCCCCGGACTGGGAAGGAGACCCAGTACTTC
clone size: NA; D gene: NA; J gene: TRBJ2-3; V gene: TRBV11-3; CDR3 protein: CASSSLLSDTQYF; CDR3 DNA: TGTGCCAGCAGCTCTTTACTATCAGATACGCAGTATTTT